These T cell receptor beta chains were read from a single sample in a study of T cells in Graves' hyperthyroidism and ophthalmopathy. TCRdb recomputed calls from the multiplex PCR reads with MiXCR, one row per CDR3 protein. The profile shows about 590,000 distinct CDR3 sequences, 14% of them singletons. Material: blood. Source of these receptors: a young woman with Graves' ophthalmopathy. CDR3s include the opening cysteine and the closing phenylalanine or tryptophan. D genes are given only for firm matches. A clone size is listed for some rows: how often the clone was seen (once, few, many), or a class if it is expanded.

j_gene,d_gene,abundance,v_gene,CDR3aa,CDR3nt
TRBJ2-2,NA,many,TRBV12-3/TRBV12-4,CASRPRDTSTGELFF,TGTGCCAGCAGACCCCGGGACACGAGCACCGGGGAGCTGTTTTTT
TRBJ1-5,TRBD1,many,TRBV7-9,CASSRSGGGQPQHF,TGTGCCAGCAGCCGCTCAGGGGGAGGTCAGCCCCAGCATTTT
TRBJ2-7,TRBD1,NA,TRBV7-9,CASGDRGEEYF,TGTGCCAGCGGGGACAGGGGAGAGGAGTACTTC
TRBJ1-1,TRBD1,many,TRBV7-6,CASSFYRGMNTEAFF,TGTGCCAGCAGCTTCTACAGGGGAATGAACACTGAAGCTTTCTTT
TRBJ2-1,TRBD1,NA,TRBV19,CASSWTGVGSYNEQFF,TGTGCCAGTAGTTGGACAGGGGTCGGCTCCTACAATGAGCAGTTCTTC
TRBJ2-1,NA,many,TRBV5-1,CASSAAGKGVSYNEQFF,TGCGCCAGCAGCGCGGCGGGCAAGGGGGTTTCCTACAATGAGCAGTTCTTC
TRBJ2-1,TRBD2,many,TRBV11-3,CASSGDYQRYNEQFF,TGTGCCAGCAGCGGGGACTACCAACGTTACAATGAGCAGTTCTTC
TRBJ2-3,NA,many,TRBV20-1,CSARARDGSTDTQYF,TGCAGTGCTAGAGCCAGGGACGGAAGCACAGATACGCAGTATTTT
TRBJ1-3,NA,NA,TRBV15,CATSTQGRGLIHRSGNTIYF,TGTGCCACCAGCACTCAAGGCAGGGGACTTATACACCGCTCTGGAAACACCATATATTTT
TRBJ2-2,NA,many,TRBV11-2,CASSSLQGAGELFF,TGTGCCAGCAGCTCCCTTCAGGGCGCCGGGGAGCTGTTTTTT
TRBJ2-5,NA,few,TRBV18,CASSPNRGPQETQYF,TGTGCCAGCTCACCGAACCGGGGCCCCCAAGAGACCCAGTACTTC
TRBJ1-3,NA,NA,TRBV11-1,CASSLFPANSGNTIYF,TGTGCCAGCAGCTTATTTCCAGCGAACTCTGGAAACACCATATATTTT
TRBJ1-4,NA,many,TRBV2,CASSRPNEKLFF,TGTGCCAGCAGCCGCCCTAATGAAAAACTGTTTTTT
TRBJ2-7,NA,NA,TRBV6-1,CASTSLASLEQYF,TGTGCCAGCACCTCACTTGCTAGCCTCGAGCAGTACTTC
TRBJ2-7,TRBD1,many,TRBV2,CASSRDRLYEQYF,TGTGCCAGCAGCCGGGACAGACTCTACGAGCAGTACTTC
TRBJ2-3,NA,few,TRBV6-1,CALGTRTDTQYF,TGTGCCCTCGGGACTCGCACAGATACGCAGTATTTT
TRBJ1-3,NA,few,TRBV5-5,CASSLWAGRDTIYF,TGTGCCAGCAGCTTATGGGCAGGGAGGGACACCATATATTTT
TRBJ2-7,TRBD2,few,TRBV19,CASSPRDYFYEQYF,TGTGCCAGTAGTCCCCGGGACTACTTTTACGAGCAGTACTTC
TRBJ2-5,NA,few,TRBV28,CASTQGGGQGTQYF,TGCGCCAGCACCCAAGGGGGAGGCCAAGGGACCCAGTACTTC
TRBJ2-7,TRBD1,many,TRBV2,CASEWTTGTGDYEQYF,TGTGCCAGCGAATGGACGACCGGGACAGGGGACTACGAGCAGTACTTC
TRBJ2-3,TRBD2,NA,TRBV5-1,CASSLAGTSGRGIVTQYF,TGTGCCAGCAGCTTGGCCGGGACTAGCGGGCGTGGTATCGTTACGCAGTATTTT
TRBJ1-3,NA,NA,TRBV25-1,CASSWSLYSGNTIYF,TGTGCCAGCAGTTGGAGCCTCTACTCTGGAAACACCATATATTTT
TRBJ1-5,TRBD1,many,TRBV28,CASSLAGGLVNQPQHF,TGTGCCAGCAGTTTAGCAGGGGGGTTAGTCAATCAGCCCCAGCATTTT
TRBJ2-7,NA,NA,TRBV19,CASSIRGPSYEQYF,TGTGCCAGTAGTATACGGGGACCGTCCTACGAGCAGTACTTC